This record concerns one T cell receptor (beta chain) sequence. Antigen unknown. Donors sampled were nominally healthy, though unrecorded immune exposures were likely. The record originates from a study of cytomegalovirus exposure and HLA in healthy donors. Study outcomes and limitations: Roughly uniform depth of sequencing across donors was assumed in presence/absence analyses.

Vbeta (60) and Jbeta (13) primers were used in the PCR. The data were produced by immunoSEQ multiplex PCR, yet TCRdb's version contains in-frame clones alone and is incomplete. The data show fewer than 200,000 clones, 75% to 85% seen once. Germline CDR1 and CDR2: SQVTM and ANQGSEA. The CDR3 consists of 15 residues. The junction had 8 bases not matched to a gene; V was cut back by 5 bases and J by 5 bases. The clonotype was recovered from a girl aged 2 to 9 in good health and CMV-seropositive. The specimen sequenced was PBMCs. The chain combines TRBV29-1 with TRBJ2-7; 14 bases agree with TRBD2. The chain's CDR3 is CSVQGLAGEVNEQYF. The CDR3, as DNA: TGCAGCGTTCAGGGACTAGCGGGAGAAGTAAACGAGCAGTACTTC.